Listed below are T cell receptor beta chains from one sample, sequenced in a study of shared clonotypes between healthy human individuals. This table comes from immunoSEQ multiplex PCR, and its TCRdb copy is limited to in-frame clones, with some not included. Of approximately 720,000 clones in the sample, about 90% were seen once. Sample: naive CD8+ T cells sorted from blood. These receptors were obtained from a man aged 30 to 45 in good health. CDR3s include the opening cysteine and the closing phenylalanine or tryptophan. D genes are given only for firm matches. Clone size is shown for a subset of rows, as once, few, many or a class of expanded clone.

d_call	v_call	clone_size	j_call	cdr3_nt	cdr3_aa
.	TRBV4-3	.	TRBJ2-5	TGCGCCAGCAGCCAAGGCCTGCCCCACGGAGAGACCCAGTACTTC	CASSQGLPHGETQYF
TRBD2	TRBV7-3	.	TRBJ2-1	TGTGCCAGCAGCTTTAGCGGGAGTGGCAATGAGCAGTTCTTC	CASSFSGSGNEQFF
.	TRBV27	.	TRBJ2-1	TGTGCCAGCATGGCAGGGTGGGATGAGCAGTTCTTC	CASMAGWDEQFF
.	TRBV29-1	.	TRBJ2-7	TGCAGCGTTGAGCGGGACTCCCCCTACGAGCAGTACTTC	CSVERDSPYEQYF
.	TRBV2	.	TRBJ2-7	TGTGCCAGCAGGGGACAACGCTACGAGCAGTACTTC	CASRGQRYEQYF
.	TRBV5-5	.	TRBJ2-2	TGTGCCAGCAGCTTGGGTGATTACACCGGGGAGCTGTTTTTT	CASSLGDYTGELFF
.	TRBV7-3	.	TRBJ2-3	TGTGCCAGCAGCAACTATGACACAGGGAAAACGGGCCAAATAAGCACAGATACGCAGTATTTT	CASSNYDTGKTGQISTDTQYF
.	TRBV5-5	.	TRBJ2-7	TGTGCCAGCAGCTTGGACGGTGCAGGGGACTACGAGCAGTACTTC	CASSLDGAGDYEQYF
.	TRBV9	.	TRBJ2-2	TGTGCCAGCAGCGCCAACTCCGGGGAGCTGTTTTTT	CASSANSGELFF
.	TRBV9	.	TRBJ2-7	TGTGCCAGCAGCGTAGGGGGGAGCTCCTACGAGCAGTACTTC	CASSVGGSSYEQYF
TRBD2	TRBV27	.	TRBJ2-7	TGTGCCAGCAGTTTAGGGACTAGCGGGAGAAACAACGAGCAGTACTTC	CASSLGTSGRNNEQYF
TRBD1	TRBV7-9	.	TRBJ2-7	TGTGCCAGCGGACAGGGAACCTACGAGCAGTACTTC	CASGQGTYEQYF
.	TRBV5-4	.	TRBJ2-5	TGTGCCAGCAGCATCCGGACATTTCAAGAGACCCAGTACTTC	CASSIRTFQETQYF
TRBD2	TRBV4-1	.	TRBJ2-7	TGCGCCAGCAGCCAAAGCACTAGCGGGAGACGGTACGAGCAGTACTTC	CASSQSTSGRRYEQYF
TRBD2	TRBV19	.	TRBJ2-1	TGTGCCAGTAGTTTTGCAGCGGGAGCGAGAGAGGATGAGCAGTTCTTC	CASSFAAGAREDEQFF
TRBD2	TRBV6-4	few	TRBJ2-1	TGTGCCAGCAGTGAGACTAGCGGCTCCTACAATGAGCAGTTCTTC	CASSETSGSYNEQFF
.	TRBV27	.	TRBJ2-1	TGTGCCAGCGGTCGCAGCGTCCGATACTACAATGAGCAGTTCTTC	CASGRSVRYYNEQFF
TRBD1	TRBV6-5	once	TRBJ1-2	TGTGCCAGCAGTTCCCCGGGACAGGGGGCAGGCTACACCTTC	CASSSPGQGAGYTF
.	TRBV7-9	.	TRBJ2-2	TGTGCCAGCACCTACTTCACGACCAAAGCGGACACCGGGGAGCTGTTTTTT	CASTYFTTKADTGELFF
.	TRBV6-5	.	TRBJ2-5	TGTGCCAGCAGGGACACGCAAGAGACCCAGTACTTC	CASRDTQETQYF
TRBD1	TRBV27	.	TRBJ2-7	TGTGCCAGCAGACCCATCGGCACAGGGGGGTCCTACGAGCAGTACTTC	CASRPIGTGGSYEQYF
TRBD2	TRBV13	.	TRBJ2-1	TGTGCCAGCAGCTCACGAAGAAGCGGGGGGCTTCAGAATGAGCAGTTCTTC	CASSSRRSGGLQNEQFF
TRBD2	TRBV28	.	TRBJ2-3	TGTGCCAGCAGTTTACAGGGACTAGCGGGAGGCACAGATACGCAGTATTTT	CASSLQGLAGGTDTQYF
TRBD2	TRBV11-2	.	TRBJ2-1	TGTGCCAGCAGCCTCCCGGGACTAGCCAATGAGCAGTTCTTC	CASSLPGLANEQFF
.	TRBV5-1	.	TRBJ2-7	TGCGCCAGCAGCTTGGCGGGCTCCGGCGGACTCTACGAGCAGTACTTC	CASSLAGSGGLYEQYF
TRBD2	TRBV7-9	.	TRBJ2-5	TGTGCCAGCAGCCGATTACTAGCGGGAGGAGAGACCCAGTACTTC	CASSRLLAGGETQYF
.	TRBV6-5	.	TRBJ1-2	TGTGCCAGCAGGGGCAACTATGGCTACACCTTC	CASRGNYGYTF
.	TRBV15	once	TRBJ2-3	TGTGCCACCAGCAGGGACCCATCCCGGACAGATACGCAGTATTTT	CATSRDPSRTDTQYF
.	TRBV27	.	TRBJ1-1	TGTGCCAGCAGTTTTAGGGGGGCGCGAACTGAAGCTTTCTTT	CASSFRGARTEAFF
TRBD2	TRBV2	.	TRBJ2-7	TGTGCCAGCAGTGACCCCCTAGCGGGTGGCTCCTACGAGCAGTACTTC	CASSDPLAGGSYEQYF
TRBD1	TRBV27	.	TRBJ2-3	TGTGCCAGCAGTCCCTTAGGATGGACAGGGTCGGAGGGGGCAGATACGCAGTATTTT	CASSPLGWTGSEGADTQYF
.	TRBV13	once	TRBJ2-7	TGTGCCAGCAGCTCTACACCGGAGATTAGCGAGCAGTACTTC	CASSSTPEISEQYF
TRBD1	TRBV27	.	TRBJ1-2	TGTGCCAGCAGTTCCATACAGGGGACCAACTATGGCTACACCTTC	CASSSIQGTNYGYTF
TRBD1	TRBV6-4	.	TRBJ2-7	TGTGCCAGCAGCGCCGACAGGGGCTACGAGCAGTACTTC	CASSADRGYEQYF
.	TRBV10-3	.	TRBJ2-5	TGTGCCATCACGGCAGGAACGATGGAGACCCAGTACTTC	CAITAGTMETQYF
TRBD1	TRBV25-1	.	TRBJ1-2	TGTGCCAGCAGAGGACAGGTCTATGGCTACACCTTC	CASRGQVYGYTF
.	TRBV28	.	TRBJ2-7	TGTGCCAGCAGTTCCCCACCGGGAGACCACTACGAGCAGTACTTC	CASSSPPGDHYEQYF
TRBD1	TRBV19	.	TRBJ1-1	TGTGCCAGTAGTTCCTGGGACAGGACCCAGAACACTGAAGCTTTCTTT	CASSSWDRTQNTEAFF
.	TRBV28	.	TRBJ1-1	TGTGCCAGCAGAGGGGGACTAAACACTGAAGCTTTCTTT	CASRGGLNTEAFF
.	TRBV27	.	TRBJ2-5	TGTGCCAGCAGCTTCCTGGGGTTCCAAGAGACCCAGTACTTC	CASSFLGFQETQYF
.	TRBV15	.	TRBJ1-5	TGTGCCACCAGCAGAGATCACAGGGAGAATCAGCCCCAGCATTTT	CATSRDHRENQPQHF
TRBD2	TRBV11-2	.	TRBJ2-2	TGTGCCAGCAGCTTAGAAACGGCTAGCGGGAGGATCGGGGAGCTGTTTTTT	CASSLETASGRIGELFF
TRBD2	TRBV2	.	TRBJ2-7	TGTGCCAGCAGTGGAGGATCGGCGGGAGACTTGTACGAGCAGTACTTC	CASSGGSAGDLYEQYF
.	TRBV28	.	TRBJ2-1	TGTGCCAGCAGTTTCGTGTGGGGGCAGGGGCCCGGCAATGAGCAGTTCTTC	CASSFVWGQGPGNEQFF
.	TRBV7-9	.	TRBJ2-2	TGTGCCAGCAGCCGAGAGAGGAACACCGGGGAGCTGTTTTTT	CASSRERNTGELFF
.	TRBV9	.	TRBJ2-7	TGTGCCAGCAGCGTAACCGGGACCGCCTACGAGCAGTACTTC	CASSVTGTAYEQYF
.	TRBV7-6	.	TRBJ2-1	TGTGCCAGCAGCTTAGTATCGTGGGATGAGCAGTTCTTC	CASSLVSWDEQFF
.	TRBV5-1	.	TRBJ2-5	TGCGCCAGCAGCCAGGAACAGGGATTGGAAGAGACCCAGTACTTC	CASSQEQGLEETQYF
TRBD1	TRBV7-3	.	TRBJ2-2	TGTGCCAGCAGCCCTGGGACAGTGGCCGGCGGGGAGCTGTTTTTT	CASSPGTVAGGELFF
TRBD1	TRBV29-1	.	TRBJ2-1	TGCAGCGTTTTGGACAGGGCCCACTACAATGAGCAGTTCTTC	CSVLDRAHYNEQFF
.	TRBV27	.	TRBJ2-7	TGTGCCAGCAGTCCTCTACGGACAGCCGCCTACGAGCAGTACTTC	CASSPLRTAAYEQYF
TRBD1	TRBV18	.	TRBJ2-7	TGTGCCAGCTCATTCGAAACCGGGACAGGGTTTCACGAGCAGTACTTC	CASSFETGTGFHEQYF
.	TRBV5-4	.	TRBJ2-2	TGTGCCAGCAGCCCCGAAACCACCGGGGAGCTGTTTTTT	CASSPETTGELFF
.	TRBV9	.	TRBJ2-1	TGTGCCAGCAGCGCTAGCCACAAGAACCACAATGAGCAGTTCTTC	CASSASHKNHNEQFF
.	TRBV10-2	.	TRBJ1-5	TGCGCCAGCACGGGCAGGGAAGATCAGCCCCAGCATTTT	CASTGREDQPQHF
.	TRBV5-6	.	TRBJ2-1	TGTGCCAGCAGACTAGGGCCTGAGCAGTTCTTC	CASRLGPEQFF
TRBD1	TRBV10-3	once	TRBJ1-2	TGTGCCATCGGAACCGGGACAGGGGACCAAATTAACTATGGCTACACCTTC	CAIGTGTGDQINYGYTF
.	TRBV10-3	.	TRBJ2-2	TGTGCCATCAGTGACGTGACCGGGGAGCTGTTTTTT	CAISDVTGELFF
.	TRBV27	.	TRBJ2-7	TGTGCCAGCAGCCGTCCCCCCGGGGAGCAGTACTTC	CASSRPPGEQYF